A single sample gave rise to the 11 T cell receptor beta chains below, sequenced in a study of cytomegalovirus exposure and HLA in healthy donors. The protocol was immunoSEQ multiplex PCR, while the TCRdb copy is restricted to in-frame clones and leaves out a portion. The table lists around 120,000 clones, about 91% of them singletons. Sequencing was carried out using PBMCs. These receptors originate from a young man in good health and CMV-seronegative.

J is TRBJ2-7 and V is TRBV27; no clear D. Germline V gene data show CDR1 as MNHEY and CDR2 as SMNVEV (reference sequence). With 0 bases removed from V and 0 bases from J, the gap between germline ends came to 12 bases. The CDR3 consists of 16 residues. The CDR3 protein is CASSLSVRMSSYEQYF. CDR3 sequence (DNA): TGTGCCAGCAGTTTATCAGTACGAATGAGCTCCTACGAGCAGTACTTC.

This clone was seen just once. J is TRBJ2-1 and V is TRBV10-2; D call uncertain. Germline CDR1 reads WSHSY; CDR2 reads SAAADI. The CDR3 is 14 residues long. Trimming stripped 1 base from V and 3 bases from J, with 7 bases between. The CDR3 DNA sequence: TGCGCCAGCAGTGAGTTCCCCGTCTACAATGAGCAGTTCTTC. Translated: CASSEFPVYNEQFF.

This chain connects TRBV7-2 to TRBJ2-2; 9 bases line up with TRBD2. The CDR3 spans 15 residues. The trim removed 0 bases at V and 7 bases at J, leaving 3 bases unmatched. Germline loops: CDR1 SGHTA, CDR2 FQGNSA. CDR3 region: CASSLASSGDGELFF. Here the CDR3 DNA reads TGTGCCAGCAGCTTAGCGTCTAGCGGGGACGGGGAGCTGTTTTTT.

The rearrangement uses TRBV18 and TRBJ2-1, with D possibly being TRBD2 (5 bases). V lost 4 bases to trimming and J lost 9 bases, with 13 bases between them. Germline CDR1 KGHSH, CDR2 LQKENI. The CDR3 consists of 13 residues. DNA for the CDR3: TGTGCCAGCTCACTAGAACTAGAGGCTGAGCAGTTCTTC. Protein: CASSLELEAEQFF.

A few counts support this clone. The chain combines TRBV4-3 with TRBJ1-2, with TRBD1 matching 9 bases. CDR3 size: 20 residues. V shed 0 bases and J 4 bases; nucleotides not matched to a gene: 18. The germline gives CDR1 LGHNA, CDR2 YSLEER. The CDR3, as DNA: TGCGCCAGCAGCCAAGATATCACGGCGGGACAGGGAAAATGGCTCTATGGCTACACCTTC. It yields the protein CASSQDITAGQGKWLYGYTF.

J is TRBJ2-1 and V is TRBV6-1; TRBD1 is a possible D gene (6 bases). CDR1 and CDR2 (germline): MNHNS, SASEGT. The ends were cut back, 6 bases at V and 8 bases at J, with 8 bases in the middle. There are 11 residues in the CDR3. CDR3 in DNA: TGTGCCAGCAGGCAGGGGCATGAGCAGTTCTTC. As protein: CASRQGHEQFF.

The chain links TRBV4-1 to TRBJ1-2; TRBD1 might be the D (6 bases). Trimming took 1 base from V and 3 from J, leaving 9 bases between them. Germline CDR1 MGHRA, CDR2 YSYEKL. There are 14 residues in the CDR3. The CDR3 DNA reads TGCGCCAGCAGCCAAGTTACAGGGTACTATGGCTACACCTTC. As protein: CASSQVTGYYGYTF.

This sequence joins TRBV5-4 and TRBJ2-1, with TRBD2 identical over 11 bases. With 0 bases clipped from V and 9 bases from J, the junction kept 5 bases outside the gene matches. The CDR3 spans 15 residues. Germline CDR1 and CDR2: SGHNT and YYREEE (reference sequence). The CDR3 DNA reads TGTGCCAGCAGCTTGGCGGCTAGCGGGAGGTTTGAGCAGTTCTTC. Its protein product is CASSLAASGRFEQFF.

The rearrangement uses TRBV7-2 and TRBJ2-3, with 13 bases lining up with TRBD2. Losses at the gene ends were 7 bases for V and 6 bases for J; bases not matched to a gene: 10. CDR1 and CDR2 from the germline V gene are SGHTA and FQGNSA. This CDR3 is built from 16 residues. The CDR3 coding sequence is TGTGCCAGCACGGGACTAGCGGGGACCCCCGGGGATACGCAGTATTTT. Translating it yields CASTGLAGTPGDTQYF.

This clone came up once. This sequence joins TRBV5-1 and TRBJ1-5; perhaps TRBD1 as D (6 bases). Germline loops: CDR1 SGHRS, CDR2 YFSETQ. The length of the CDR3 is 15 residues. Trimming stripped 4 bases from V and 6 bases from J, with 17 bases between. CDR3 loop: CASSPGAGESQPQHF. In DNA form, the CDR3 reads TGCGCCAGCAGCCCTGGAGCAGGGGAATCTCAGCCCCAGCATTTT.

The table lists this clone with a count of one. The CDR3 DNA is TGTGCCAGCAGTGAAGGGGGAGGGGACAATGAGCAGTTCTTC. Protein: CASSEGGGDNEQFF. The genes are TRBV13 and TRBJ2-1; D may be TRBD2 (7 bases). This CDR3 is built from 14 residues. V was clipped by 6 bases and J by 5 bases, with 14 bases between them. Germline V lookup: CDR1 PRHDT, CDR2 FYEKMQ (reference sequence).